The 25 T cell receptor beta chains reported below all come from one sample, sequenced in a study of breast tumors, draining lymph nodes, adjacent tissues (dated by TCRdb to between 2015 and 2016). The library was produced with multiplex PCR. Instrument used: Illumina HiSeq 2000. TCRdb reprocessing: public reads trimmed at Q25 with fastp, clones called with MiXCR, in-frame beta chains kept. Each entry is one CDR3 protein sequence, shown with its most common DNA and genes. The sample table holds some 100,000 distinct CDR3 sequences, of which around 20% were seen once. Less than 1.5% of the sample lies in the top ten. Lymph node samples were obtained from the axillary draining lymph nodes of breast cancer patients. Sequencing was done on a sample of axillary lymph node tissue. These receptors all stem from a female donor with breast cancer. Some clones in this sample may be carry-over from other donors' samples.

This chain connects TRBV19 to TRBJ2-3, with 8 bases aligning to TRBD1. Germline V gene data show CDR1 as LNHDA and CDR2 as SQIVND (reference sequence). The CDR3 length is 15 residues. The junction had 15 bases not matched to a gene; V was cut back by 11 bases and J by 5 bases. In DNA form, the CDR3 reads TGTGCCTCCTCGGGACAGGATATATCCGTAGATACGCAGTATTTT. Translation gives CASSGQDISVDTQYF.

This clonotype has ten or more counts. The chain recombines TRBV5-1 with TRBJ2-2; 7 positions agree with TRBD1. The CDR3 runs to 15 residues. The germline V gene has CDR1 SGHRS and CDR2 YFSETQ. With 0 bases clipped from V and 4 bases from J, the junction kept 3 bases outside the gene matches. The chain's CDR3 is CASSLADRSTGELFF. The CDR3 bases are TGCGCCAGCAGCTTGGCGGACAGGAGCACCGGGGAGCTGTTTTTT. Full variable domain (missing parts from reference TRBV5-1 and TRBJ2-2): KAGVTQTPRYLIKTRGQQVTLSCSPISGHRSVSWYQQTPGQGLQFLFEYFSETQRNKGNFPGRFSGRQFSNSRSEMNVSTLELGDSALYLCASSLADRSTGELFFGEGSRLTVL.

This clonotype was detected many times. V and J are TRBV30 and TRBJ2-7; 8 bases align to TRBD1. The CDR3 length is 12 residues. Germline V gives CDR1 GTSNPN, CDR2 SVGIG (reference sequence). V lost 2 bases, J lost 6 bases, and 3 bases stayed unmatched. CDR3 loop: CAWSQGAGEQYF. In nucleotides, the CDR3 is TGTGCCTGGAGTCAGGGGGCAGGCGAGCAGTACTTC.

This clonotype was counted ten times or more. The J gene is TRBJ2-1, the V gene TRBV11-2, with 10 bases lining up with TRBD2. The CDR3 consists of 19 residues. CDR1 is SGHAT and CDR2 is FQNNGV in the germline V gene. Trimming took 2 bases from V and 1 from J; bases not matched to a gene: 11. The CDR3 loop is CASSLPSGSLLKSYNEQFF. For the CDR3, the DNA is TGTGCCAGCAGCTTACCTAGCGGGAGTCTTCTAAAATCCTACAATGAGCAGTTCTTC. The full variable domain, completed using reference TRBV11-2 and TRBJ2-1, is EAGVAQSPRYKIIEKRQSVAFWCNPISGHATLYWYQQILGQGPKLLIQFQNNGVVDDSQLPKDRFSAERLKGVDSTLKIQPAKLEDSAVYLCASSLPSGSLLKSYNEQFFGPGTRLTVL.

This clonotype was recorded at least ten times. This chain uses TRBV7-6 with TRBJ1-6, with D perhaps matching TRBD1 (6 bases). The germline CDR1 and CDR2 sequences are SGHVS and FNYEAQ. The CDR3 is 16 amino acids. V was cut by 5 bases and J by 6 bases, with 17 bases left in between. This CDR3 reads CASSPRGAEGNSPLHF. CDR3 sequence (DNA): TGTGCCAGCAGCCCTAGGGGGGCGGAGGGTAATTCACCCCTCCACTTT.

In its sample, this clonotype was seen many times. The chain uses TRBV10-3 and TRBJ1-3; 7 bases fit TRBD1. Germline lookup yields CDR1 ENHRY and CDR2 SYGVKD. J lost 1 base, V lost 6 bases, and 0 bases had no gene match. This CDR3 has 13 amino acids. The CDR3 loop reads CAIRTGSGNTIYF. As DNA, the CDR3 is TGTGCCATCAGGACAGGGTCTGGAAACACCATATATTTT.

This chain links TRBV5-4 with TRBJ2-1; 12 bases map to TRBD2. CDR3 length: 18 residues. Germline trimming cut 4 bases from V and 5 bases from J; bases unmatched to any gene: 13. Germline V CDR1 and CDR2: SGHNT, YYREEE (reference sequence). For the CDR3, the DNA is TGTGCCAGCAGCGCGGGTGGACTAGCGGGATTTAGGGACAATGAGCAGTTCTTC. Amino acids: CASSAGGLAGFRDNEQFF.

The V gene is TRBV9, the J gene TRBJ1-2, with TRBD1 identical over 9 bases. The CDR3 is 13 amino acids. V lost 0 bases to trimming and J lost 7 bases; unmatched junction nucleotides: 1. The germline V gene has CDR1 SGDLS and CDR2 YYNGEE. CDR3 region: CASSVEGQGGYTF. CDR3 nucleotides: TGTGCCAGCAGCGTAGAGGGACAGGGTGGCTACACCTTC.

This clonotype was counted at least ten times. The chain is built from TRBV5-6 and TRBJ2-1; D might be TRBD1 or TRBD2, each matching 5 bases. Germline CDR1 is SGHDT and CDR2 is YYEEEE. The CDR3 covers 15 residues. The V gene lost 4 bases and the J gene lost 1 base, with 12 bases spanning the gap. The CDR3 sequence is CASSLWGNSYNEQFF. The CDR3 DNA follows: TGTGCCAGCAGCCTGTGGGGGAATTCCTACAATGAGCAGTTCTTC.

This clonotype was counted many times. This sequence joins TRBV20-1 and TRBJ1-6; D is unresolved. This CDR3 contains 18 residues. Germline-derived CDR1 and CDR2 are DFQATT and SNEGSKA (reference sequence). V lost 2 bases to trimming and J lost 0 bases, with 17 bases between them. Here the CDR3 DNA reads TGCAGTGCTAGAACCCGGGTTGGAGCTAGCTCCTATAATTCACCCCTCCACTTT. This translates into CSARTRVGASSYNSPLHF.

This clonotype was counted between two and nine times. The chain combines TRBV30 with TRBJ2-3; 8 bases map to TRBD1. CDR3 length: 15 residues. After removal of 6 bases from V and 2 bases from J, the junction contained 10 bases not matched to a gene. Germline V gene lookup returns CDR1 GTSNPN and CDR2 SVGIG (reference sequence). The CDR3 here is CACSRGQGTTDTQYF. The CDR3 nucleotides read TGTGCCTGTTCTCGTGGACAGGGAACCACAGATACGCAGTATTTT.

The V call is TRBV24-1, the J call TRBJ1-1; D is unclear. The ends were cut back, 1 base at V and 11 bases at J, with 13 bases in the middle. CDR1 is KGHDR and CDR2 is SFDVKD in the germline V gene. The CDR3 extends over 13 amino acids. Written as DNA, the CDR3 is TGTGCCACCAGTGATTTTGCCGAGTTTGGCGCTTTCTTT. It translates to CATSDFAEFGAFF.

The table lists this clonotype with many counts. This chain links TRBV29-1 with TRBJ2-7, with 9 bases fitting TRBD1. V was pared by 6 bases and J by 2 bases, with 5 bases of the junction left unmatched. This CDR3 contains 13 residues. Germline-derived CDR1 and CDR2 are SQVTM and ANQGSEA. The CDR3 sequence: CSVQTGGTYEQYF. The CDR3 DNA reads as TGCAGCGTCCAGACAGGGGGGACCTACGAGCAGTACTTC.

This clonotype was recorded many times. V gene TRBV20-1 combines with J gene TRBJ2-1, with 10 bases fitting TRBD1. The ends lost 3 bases at V and 8 bases at J; junction bases unmatched: 10. Germline assignment: CDR1 DFQATT and CDR2 SNEGSKA (reference sequence). The CDR3 covers 15 residues. The CDR3 loop is CSASAGQGLRDEQFF. DNA for the CDR3: TGCAGTGCTAGCGCGGGACAGGGGTTGAGAGATGAGCAGTTCTTC.

Concerning this clonotype: A read error may explain this, as a much larger clone is one base away. The chain combines TRBV16 with TRBJ1-6; D remains ambiguous. CDR1 and CDR2 (germline): KGHSY, FQNENV. CDR3 length: 12 amino acids. CDR3 loop: CAGSQSHSPLHF. The CDR3 DNA follows: TGTGCCGGCAGCCAATCTCATTCACCCCTCCACTTT.

This clonotype was seen ten or more times. The chain carries TRBV6-6 and TRBJ1-5, with TRBD1 as a possible D gene (6 bases). V was cut by 5 bases and J by 1 base, with 6 bases left in between. This CDR3 contains 13 residues. Germline CDR1 is MNHNY and CDR2 is SVGAGI (reference sequence). DNA for the CDR3: TGTGCCAGCAGTGACAGGAGCAATCAGCCCCAGCATTTT. Translating it yields CASSDRSNQPQHF.

This clonotype was seen many times. The chain combines TRBV5-6 with TRBJ1-6, with D possibly being TRBD1 (5 bases). The ends were cut back, 0 bases at V and 7 bases at J, with 11 bases in the middle. From germline, CDR1 is SGHDT and CDR2 YYEEEE. CDR3 length: 15 amino acids. CDR3 nucleotide sequence: TGTGCCAGCAGCTTGGCTGCCAGGGTAAATTCACCCCTCCACTTT. Translation: CASSLAARVNSPLHF.

At least ten counts were recorded for this clonotype. V usage is TRBV4-1 and J usage is TRBJ2-6, with D unclear. The CDR3 totals 15 residues. Germline V gene lookup returns CDR1 MGHRA and CDR2 YSYEKL. V dropped 0 bases and J dropped 0 bases, with 3 bases sitting between them. CDR3 sequence: CASSQDSSGANVLTF. CDR3 nucleotide sequence: TGCGCCAGCAGCCAAGACAGCTCTGGGGCCAACGTCCTGACTTTC.

The chain joins TRBV3-1 to TRBJ1-3; 9 bases are a match to TRBD1. The CDR3 loop spans 13 amino acids. Germline assignment: CDR1 LGHDT and CDR2 YNNKEL (reference sequence). The junction had 4 bases not matched to a gene; V was cut back by 4 bases and J by 9 bases. The CDR3, as DNA: TGTGCCAGCAGCCCGGGACAGGGTGGCACCATATATTTT. It translates to CASSPGQGGTIYF. The full variable domain, rest sourced from reference TRBV3-1 and TRBJ1-3, is DTAVSQTPKYLVTQMGNDKSIKCEQNLGHDTMYWYKQDSKKFLKIMFSYNNKELIINETVPNRFSPKSPDKAHLNLHINSLELGDSAVYFCASSPGQGGTIYFGEGSWLTVV.

This clonotype was seen a handful of times. The chain combines TRBV18 with TRBJ1-2; TRBD1 aligns across 10 bases. Germline V gene data show CDR1 as KGHSH and CDR2 as LQKENI. V lost 3 bases to trimming and J lost 4 bases; unmatched junction nucleotides: 5. There are 15 residues in the CDR3. CDR3 loop: CASSPPGQGTYGYTF. Here the CDR3 DNA reads TGTGCCAGCTCACCGCCGGGACAGGGGACCTATGGCTACACCTTC.

The chain is built from TRBV19 and TRBJ1-1; D ambiguous. This CDR3 is 12 amino acids long. Germline assignment: CDR1 LNHDA and CDR2 SQIVND (reference sequence). V lost 1 base, J lost 3 bases, and 3 bases lay in between. The CDR3 DNA reads TGTGCCAGTAGTATAGGCCACACTGAAGCTTTCTTT. It codes for CASSIGHTEAFF.

This clonotype appeared many times. The gene calls are TRBV20-1 and TRBJ2-3, with D perhaps matching TRBD2 (6 bases). The CDR3 is 15 amino acids. The germline gives CDR1 DFQATT, CDR2 SNEGSKA (reference sequence). The V and J ends lost 4 bases and 1 base respectively, with 15 bases between them. The CDR3 sequence is CSAIVADPGTDTQYF. DNA of the CDR3: TGCAGTGCTATAGTAGCGGATCCGGGCACAGATACGCAGTATTTT.

This clonotype was recorded many times. The V gene is TRBV6-1, the J gene TRBJ2-3; no definite D call. The CDR3 runs 13 residues. Germline V lookup: CDR1 MNHNS, CDR2 SASEGT. V shed 2 bases and J shed 6 bases, with 9 bases lying between them. The CDR3 loop is CASSERRLDTQYF. The CDR3, as DNA: TGTGCCAGCAGTGAACGAAGACTCGATACGCAGTATTTT.

The chain recombines TRBV5-1 with TRBJ1-1; no clear D gene. With 5 bases removed from V and 1 base from J, the gap between germline ends came to 18 bases. CDR3 length: 16 residues. Germline assignment: CDR1 SGHRS and CDR2 YFSETQ. The CDR3 is CASSRGRVRENTEAFF. In DNA, the CDR3 is TGCGCCAGCAGTCGAGGGCGAGTGCGCGAGAACACTGAAGCTTTCTTT.

This clonotype was seen many times. The V call is TRBV6-6, the J call TRBJ1-6, with D unresolved. V was cut by 11 bases and J by 3 bases, with 11 bases left in between. In germline, CDR1 is MNHNY, CDR2 SVGAGI (reference sequence). CDR3 length: 13 amino acids. The CDR3 loop reads CALAAFYNSPLHF. DNA of the CDR3: TGTGCCCTAGCAGCGTTCTATAATTCACCCCTCCACTTT.